The 8 T cell receptor beta chains presented below share a single source sample, sequenced in a study of STAT5B mutations in CD4+ large granular lymphocyte leukemia (dated by TCRdb to the early 2020s). Receptor libraries were prepared by the immunoSEQ multiplex PCR assay. Held by TCRdb, this immuneACCESS table contains in-frame sequences only and omits some clones. Under half of the omission traces to an unresolved V gene where checked; the cause of the rest is unknown. This sample gives tens of thousands of clones in total; about 81% of them show up just once. The ten top clones hold approximately 3.1% of the sample. Sequenced sample: CD4+ T cells from blood buffy coats. The receptors come from a human donor in good health.

V gene TRBV4-2 combines with J gene TRBJ2-6; a possible D gene is TRBD1 (6 bases). The CDR3 extends over 19 amino acids. The germline CDR1 and CDR2 sequences are LGHNA and YNFKEQ. Trimming left V 3 bases short and J 0 bases short, with 18 bases between. The CDR3 here is CASSQATGSLGSGANVLTF. Written as DNA, the CDR3 is TGTGCCAGCAGCCAGGCCACAGGGAGCTTAGGCTCTGGGGCCAACGTCCTGACTTTC.

This chain joins TRBV10-3 and TRBJ2-2; 11 nucleotides align to TRBD2. The germline CDR1 and CDR2 sequences are ENHRY and SYGVKD. This CDR3 has 16 residues. J was trimmed by 3 bases and V by 4 bases; bases with no gene match: 4. The CDR3 region has the DNA TGTGCCATCAGTGGAGGGACTAGCGGACACACCGGGGAGCTGTTTTTT. Its protein product is CAISGGTSGHTGELFF.

Remarks on this clone: A junction boundary mismatches the germline segment, possibly from a read error. Other DNA variants within this sample encode the same CDR3. The V gene is TRBV2, the J gene TRBJ1-1; D not resolved. CDR1 and CDR2 from the germline V gene are SNHLY and FYNNEI. CDR3 length: 14 residues. In nucleotides, the CDR3 is TGTGCCAGCGGTTGGGAGGGTGGAACCACTGAAGCCTTCTTT. It yields the protein CASGWEGGTTEAFF.

This sequence joins TRBV2 and TRBJ2-3, with a weak D call TRBD2 (5 bases). Germline CDR1 is SNHLY and CDR2 is FYNNEI. CDR3 length: 14 residues. Trimming shortened V by 2 bases and J by 5 bases, and 11 bases separated the two germline ends. The CDR3 sequence is CASSERGSRDTQYF. The CDR3 nucleotides read TGTGCCAGCAGTGAAAGAGGGTCACGAGATACGCAGTATTTT.

CDR3 amino acids: CASSSPHSFSYEQYF. The CDR3 DNA is TGTGCCAGCAGCTCGCCCCACAGCTTCTCCTACGAGCAGTACTTC. The V call is TRBV5-6, the J call TRBJ2-7; D remains unclear. Trimming took off 3 bases at V and 0 bases at J, with 13 bases between the two ends. From germline, CDR1 is SGHDT and CDR2 YYEEEE. The CDR3 runs 15 residues.

Only one count was recorded for this clone. The rearrangement joins TRBV6-1 to TRBJ1-4, with a possible D match to TRBD1 (6 bases). Germline CDR1 is MNHNS and CDR2 is SASEGT. This CDR3 has 13 amino acids. Trimming removed 4 bases from V and 8 bases from J, with 11 bases in between. CDR3 protein: CASSAGDVEKLFF. The CDR3 DNA reads TGTGCCAGCAGTGCAGGGGACGTCGAAAAACTGTTTTTT.

The chain has TRBV9 and TRBJ2-7, with 12 bases matching TRBD2. Germline lookup yields CDR1 SGDLS and CDR2 YYNGEE. Losses at the gene ends were 0 bases for V and 5 bases for J; bases not matched to a gene: 12. The CDR3 extends over 18 amino acids. The CDR3 DNA is TGTGCCAGCAGCGTAGGGCCTAGCGGGAGGGCCCGATCCAACGAGCAGTACTTC. Translated, it gives CASSVGPSGRARSNEQYF.

The chain is built from TRBV14 and TRBJ2-7; 9 nucleotides align to TRBD1. The CDR3 loop spans 16 amino acids. Looked up from germline, CDR1 is SGHDN and CDR2 is FVKESK. The J segment lost 3 bases and the V segment lost 2 bases, leaving 8 bases of the junction unmatched. The CDR3 loop is CASSQLSGTGFYEQYF. The CDR3 region has the DNA TGTGCCAGCAGCCAATTGTCCGGGACAGGGTTCTACGAGCAGTACTTC.